One and the same sample provided the 9 T cell receptor beta chains below, sequenced in a study of regulatory T cells in long-lasting Graves disease. Construction of the TCR beta libraries employed iRepertoire HTBI primers in conjunction with Arm-PCR of CDR3 regions. Each CDR3 protein is one row after TCRdb ran MiXCR on the multiplex PCR reads. The sample holds about 470,000 distinct CDR3 sequences; about a fifth are singletons and the top ten take over 6%. Time point: persistent/refractory GD, antithyroid drugs over 5 years with positive TRAb. RNA from PBMCs was the source of the TCR library. This sample comprised peripheral blood mononuclear cells (PBMCs), obtained when the disease was refractory, from a patient treated with antithyroid drugs. Receptors were obtained from a female donor with Graves disease.

This chain joins TRBV18 and TRBJ1-1; D remains unclear. The CDR3 spans 15 residues. Germline CDR1 reads KGHSH; CDR2 reads LQKENI. Trimming took off 4 bases at V and 1 base at J, with 13 bases between the two ends. The CDR3 sequence is CASSRTPDPNTEAFF. CDR3 bases: TGTGCCAGCTCACGGACGCCCGATCCGAACACTGAAGCTTTCTTT.

This clonotype was picked up many times. The J gene is TRBJ1-5, the V gene TRBV28; D not certain. V dropped 3 bases and J dropped 7 bases, with 7 bases sitting between them. Germline values: CDR1 MDHEN, CDR2 SYDVKM. The length of the CDR3 is 12 residues. CDR3 residues: CASSLRPQPQHF. CDR3 DNA sequence: TGTGCCAGCAGTTTGAGACCCCAGCCCCAGCATTTT.

This chain uses TRBV29-1 with TRBJ1-1, with 11 bases lining up with TRBD1. V shed 7 bases, J shed 0 bases, and the junction held 10 bases outside the gene matches. The CDR3 totals 16 residues. Germline values: CDR1 SQVTM, CDR2 ANQGSEA. The CDR3 region is CSGSGTGGRMNTEAFF. CDR3 bases: TGCAGCGGATCCGGGACAGGGGGTCGGATGAACACTGAAGCTTTCTTT.

This clonotype was recorded at least ten times. CDR3 bases: TGTGCCAGCAGTCCTCAACAGGGTCAGGGGTATGGCTACACCTTC. Translated, it gives CASSPQQGQGYGYTF. The chain links TRBV12-3 or TRBV12-4 to TRBJ1-2; D possibly corresponds to TRBD1 (6 bases). Trimming left V 5 bases short and J 5 bases short, with 18 bases between. This CDR3 comprises 15 residues.

CDR3 in amino acids: CASSLYGGMGTEAFF. CDR3 DNA: TGTGCCAGCAGCTTATACGGGGGTATGGGCACTGAAGCTTTCTTT. This chain connects TRBV13 to TRBJ1-1; possible D gene TRBD1, 5 bases. CDR1 PRHDT and CDR2 FYEKMQ come from the germline V gene (reference sequence). The CDR3 is made up of 15 amino acids. Deletions cut 2 bases from V and 4 bases from J, with 14 bases between.

This clonotype was observed many times. J is TRBJ2-5 and V is TRBV27; D is possibly TRBD1 (5 bases). This CDR3 region has 14 residues. V was clipped by 4 bases and J by 5 bases, with 14 bases between them. CDR1 MNHEY and CDR2 SMNVEV come from the germline V gene (reference sequence). CDR3 DNA sequence: TGTGCCAGCAGTTGGACGACAGCCTGGGAGACCCAGTACTTC. It is translated as CASSWTTAWETQYF.

This clonotype has at least ten counts. The chain joins TRBV28 to TRBJ2-7, with D perhaps TRBD2 (5 bases). With 5 bases removed from V and 3 bases from J, the gap between germline ends came to 11 bases. Germline CDR1 MDHEN, CDR2 SYDVKM. The CDR3 has 13 residues. In nucleotides, the CDR3 is TGTGCCAGCAGTATGCCGGGGTACTACGAGCAGTACTTC. Its protein is CASSMPGYYEQYF.

This clonotype was seen ten or more times. CDR3 in amino acids: CASSLYSPQETQYF. CDR3 nucleotide sequence: TGTGCCAGCAGTTTATACAGCCCCCAAGAGACCCAGTACTTC. This chain joins TRBV28 and TRBJ2-5; D is undetermined. CDR3 length: 14 residues. The germline gives CDR1 MDHEN, CDR2 SYDVKM. Trimming took 1 base from V and 1 from J, leaving 7 bases between them.

Comment on this clonotype: This may arise from a read error, as a much more abundant clone is one base away. The CDR3 loop is CASRDGENYDYTF. The CDR3 DNA reads TGTGCCAGCAGGGACGGGGAGAACTATGACTACACCTTC. V is TRBV12-3 or TRBV12-4 and J is TRBJ1-2; the D is unclear. The CDR3 consists of 13 residues.